This T cell receptor beta chain emerged from a study of PD-L1 blockade in urothelial cancer. Study in general: Prior exposure to chemotherapy in patients amounted to 0 to 3 regimens received. Specimens of blood held a median count of about 140,000 T cells. Samples of blood were analyzed 3 weeks (second dose) and 6 weeks after treatment start.

Time point reported: peripheral blood 6 weeks after treatment start. V lost 1 base and J lost 6; bases outside the gene matches: 7. The CDR3 length is 15 residues. In germline, CDR1 is SEHNR, CDR2 FQNEAQ (reference sequence). Libraries were prepared by immunoSEQ multiplex PCR; TCRdb keeps only in-frame clonotypes and omits some of them. Of around 93,000 clones listed, 70% to 90% were seen once; the top ten hold approximately 8.4%. The receptor was isolated from a man aged 65-85 years with urothelial cancer. This rearrangement joins TRBV7-9 to TRBJ2-7; 9 nucleotides match TRBD1. The material sequenced was PBMCs, taken around atezolizumab (anti-PD-L1) treatment. The CDR3 is CASSLDRGQGGEQYF. The CDR3 nucleotides are TGTGCCAGCAGCTTAGACAGGGGACAGGGCGGCGAGCAGTACTTC. The variable domain in full, with the rest retrieved from reference TRBV7-9 and TRBJ2-7, is DTGVSQNPRHKITKRGQNVTFRCDPISEHNRLYWYRQTLGQGPEFLTYFQNEAQLEKSRLLSDRFSAERPKGSFSTLEIQRTEQGDSAMYLCASSLDRGQGGEQYFGPGTRLTVT.